The present TCR beta chain was sequenced within a study of glioma-infiltrating T cells. Background on the study: Before surgery, glioma patients received dexamethasone for at most six days.

Amplification of TCR alpha and beta CDR3 regions from RNA used iRepertoire nested multiplex PCR. One-step reverse transcription and amplification started from around 100-400 ng of tissue mRNA or PBMC total RNA. TCRdb independently ran MiXCR on the multiplex PCR reads; one entry per CDR3 protein. The repertoire holds approximately 400,000 distinct CDR3 sequences, with 41% as singletons. The CDR3 runs 14 residues. V lost 2 bases, J lost 9 bases, and 3 bases stayed unmatched. Germline CDR1 and CDR2: MDHEN and SYDVKM. J is TRBJ1-6 and V is TRBV28; 8 bases agree with TRBD1. Material: glioma tissue, nonneoplastic brain tissue, or PBMCs (not recorded which). The receptor comes from a human donor with low-grade glioma or glioblastoma, undergoing nonglioma brain surgery, or in good health (not recorded which). The CDR3 DNA reads TGTGCCAGCAGTTTACAGGGGGCCGGTTCACCCCTCCACTTT. It encodes CASSLQGAGSPLHF.